The clone carrying this TCR beta chain was seen at least ten times. A read error may produce the germline difference seen at one junction end. This sample stems from a study of molecular identifiers for immune sequencing clone quantification. The length of the CDR3 is 17 residues. Germline V gene data show CDR1 as SSHAT and CDR2 as FNYEAQ (reference sequence). Previously described methods and listed TCR primers produced bulk TCR libraries. TCRdb processed the PCR reads anew with MiXCR; each CDR3 protein has one entry. This sample has some 320,000 distinct CDR3 sequences, with 20% to 25% found just once.

This clonotype was sampled from a human donor in good health. Some libraries in this study had Jurkat cell RNA spiked in. Specimen: naive CD8+ T cells from blood, with Jurkat cell RNA spiked in. Subset defined: FACS-sorted CD8+CD4-CCR7+CD45RA+ naive T cells. This chain joins TRBV7-7 and TRBJ2-1; D is uncertain. CDR3 protein: CASSLVPPESGLNEQFF. CDR3 nucleotide sequence: TGTGCTAGCAGCTTAGTCCCCCCGGAGTCTGGGTTGAATGAGCAGTTCTTC.